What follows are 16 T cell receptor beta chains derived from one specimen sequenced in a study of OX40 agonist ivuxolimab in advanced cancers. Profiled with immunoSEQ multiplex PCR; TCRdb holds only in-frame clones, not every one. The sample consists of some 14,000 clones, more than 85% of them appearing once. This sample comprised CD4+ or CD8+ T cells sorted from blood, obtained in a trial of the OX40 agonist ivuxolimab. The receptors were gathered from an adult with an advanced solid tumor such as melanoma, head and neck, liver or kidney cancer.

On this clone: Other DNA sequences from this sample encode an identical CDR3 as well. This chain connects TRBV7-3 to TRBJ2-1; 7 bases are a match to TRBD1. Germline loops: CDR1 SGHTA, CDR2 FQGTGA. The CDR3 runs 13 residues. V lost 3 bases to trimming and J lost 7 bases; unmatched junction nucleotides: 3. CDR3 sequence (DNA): TGTGCCAGCAGCTTGACAGGGTTGAATGAGCAGTTCTTC. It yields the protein CASSLTGLNEQFF.

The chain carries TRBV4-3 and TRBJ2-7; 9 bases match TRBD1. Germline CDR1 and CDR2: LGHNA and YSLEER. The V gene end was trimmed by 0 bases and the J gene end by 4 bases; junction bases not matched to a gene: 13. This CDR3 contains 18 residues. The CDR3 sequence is CASSQDFSGQGKLYEQYF. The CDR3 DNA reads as TGCGCCAGCAGCCAAGATTTTTCGGGACAGGGAAAACTTTACGAGCAGTACTTC.

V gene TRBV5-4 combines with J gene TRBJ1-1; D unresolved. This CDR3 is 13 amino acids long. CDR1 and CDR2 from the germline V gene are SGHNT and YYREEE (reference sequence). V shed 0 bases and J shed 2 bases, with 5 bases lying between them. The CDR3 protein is CASSLAPNTEAFF. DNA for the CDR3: TGTGCCAGCAGCTTGGCCCCTAACACTGAAGCTTTCTTT.

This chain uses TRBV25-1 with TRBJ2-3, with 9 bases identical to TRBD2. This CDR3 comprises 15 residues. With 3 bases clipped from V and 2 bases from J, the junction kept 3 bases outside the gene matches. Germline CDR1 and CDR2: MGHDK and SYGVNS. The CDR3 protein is CASSDLAGTTDTQYF. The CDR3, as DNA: TGTGCCAGCAGTGACCTAGCGGGGACCACAGATACGCAGTATTTT. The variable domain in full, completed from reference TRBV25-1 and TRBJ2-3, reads EADIYQTPRYLVIGTGKKITLECSQTMGHDKMYWYQQDPGMELHLIHYSYGVNSTEKGDLSSESTVSRIRTEHFPLTLESARPSHTSQYLCASSDLAGTTDTQYFGPGTRLTVL.

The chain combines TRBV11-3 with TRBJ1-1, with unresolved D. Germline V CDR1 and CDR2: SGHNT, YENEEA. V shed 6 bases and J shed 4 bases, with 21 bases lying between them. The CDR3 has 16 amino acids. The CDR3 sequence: CASSEIGVAGFTEAFF. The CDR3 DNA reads TGTGCCAGCAGTGAAATTGGGGTCGCCGGGTTCACTGAAGCTTTCTTT.

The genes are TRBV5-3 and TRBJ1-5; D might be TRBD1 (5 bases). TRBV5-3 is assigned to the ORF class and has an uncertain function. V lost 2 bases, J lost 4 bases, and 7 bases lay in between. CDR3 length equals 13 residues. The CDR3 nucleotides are TGTGCCAGAAGCTTTTGGGGGAATCAGCCCCAGCATTTT. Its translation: CARSFWGNQPQHF.

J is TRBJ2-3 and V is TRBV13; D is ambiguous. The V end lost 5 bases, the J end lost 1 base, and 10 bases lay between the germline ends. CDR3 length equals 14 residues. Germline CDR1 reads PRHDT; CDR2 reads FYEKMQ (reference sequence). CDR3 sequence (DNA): TGTGCCAGCAGCCTTCGACTCGGCACAGATACGCAGTATTTT. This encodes CASSLRLGTDTQYF.

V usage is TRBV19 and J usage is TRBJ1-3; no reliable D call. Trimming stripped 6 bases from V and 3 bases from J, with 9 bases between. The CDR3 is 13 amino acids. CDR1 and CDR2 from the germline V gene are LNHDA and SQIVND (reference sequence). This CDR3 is CASSPWRGNTIYF. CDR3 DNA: TGTGCCAGTAGCCCATGGCGTGGAAACACCATATATTTT.

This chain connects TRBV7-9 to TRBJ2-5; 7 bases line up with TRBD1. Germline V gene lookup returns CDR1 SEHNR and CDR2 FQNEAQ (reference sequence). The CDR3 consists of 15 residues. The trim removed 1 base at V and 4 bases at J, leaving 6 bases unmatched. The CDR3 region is CASSLDYRQGETQYF. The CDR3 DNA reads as TGTGCCAGCAGCTTAGATTACCGACAGGGAGAGACCCAGTACTTC.

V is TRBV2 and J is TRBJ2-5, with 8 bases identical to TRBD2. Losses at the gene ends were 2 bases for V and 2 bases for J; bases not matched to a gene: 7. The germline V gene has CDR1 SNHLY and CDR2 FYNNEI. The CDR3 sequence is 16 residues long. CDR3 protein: CASSEITSGSQETQYF. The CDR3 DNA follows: TGTGCCAGCAGTGAAATTACTAGCGGCTCACAAGAGACCCAGTACTTC.

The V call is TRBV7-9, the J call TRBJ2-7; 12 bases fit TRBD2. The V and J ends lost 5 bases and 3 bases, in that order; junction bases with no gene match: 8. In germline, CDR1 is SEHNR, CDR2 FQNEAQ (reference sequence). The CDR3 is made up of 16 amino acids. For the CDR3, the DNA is TGTGCCAGCAGCCCCGCTAGCGGGAGGGGGGTCTACGAGCAGTACTTC. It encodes CASSPASGRGVYEQYF.

CDR3 bases: TGTGCCAGCAGTTACTCGAAGGGGTCGAACTACGAGCAGTACTTC. It is translated as CASSYSKGSNYEQYF. V gene TRBV6-5 combines with J gene TRBJ2-7, with D possibly being TRBD1 (5 bases). With 0 bases removed from V and 3 bases from J, the gap between germline ends came to 12 bases. CDR1 and CDR2 from the germline V gene are MNHEY and SVGAGI. There are 15 residues in the CDR3.

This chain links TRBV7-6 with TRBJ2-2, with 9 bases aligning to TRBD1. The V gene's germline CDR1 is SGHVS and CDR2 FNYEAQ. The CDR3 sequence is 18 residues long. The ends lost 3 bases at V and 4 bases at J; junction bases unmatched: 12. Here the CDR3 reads CASSFGGAWDRATGELFF. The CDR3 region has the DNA TGTGCCAGCAGCTTCGGGGGTGCTTGGGACAGGGCCACCGGGGAGCTGTTTTTT.

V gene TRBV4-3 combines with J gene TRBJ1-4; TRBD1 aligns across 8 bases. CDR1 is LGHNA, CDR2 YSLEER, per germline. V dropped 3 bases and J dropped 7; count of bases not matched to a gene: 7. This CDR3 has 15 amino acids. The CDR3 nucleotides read TGCGCCAGCAGCCAGACCGGACAGGGAAGTGAAAAACTGTTTTTT. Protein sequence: CASSQTGQGSEKLFF.

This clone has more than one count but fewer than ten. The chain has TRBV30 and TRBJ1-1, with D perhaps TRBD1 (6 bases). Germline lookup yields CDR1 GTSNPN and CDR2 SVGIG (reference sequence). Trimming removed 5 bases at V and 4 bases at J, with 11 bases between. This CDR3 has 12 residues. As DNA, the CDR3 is TGTGCCTGGGGTACAGGGACCACTGAAGCTTTCTTT. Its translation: CAWGTGTTEAFF. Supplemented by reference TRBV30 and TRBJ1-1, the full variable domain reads SQTIHQWPATLVQPVGSPLSLECTVEGTSNPNLYWYRQAAGRGLQLLFYSVGIGQISSEVPQNLSASRPQDRQFILSSKKLLLSDSGFYLCAWGTGTTEAFFGQGTRLTVV.

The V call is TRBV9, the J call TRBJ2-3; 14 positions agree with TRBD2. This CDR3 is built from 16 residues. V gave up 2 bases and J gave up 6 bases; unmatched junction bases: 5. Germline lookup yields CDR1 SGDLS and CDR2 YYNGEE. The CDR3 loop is CASSVRLAGGLDTQYF. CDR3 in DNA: TGTGCCAGCAGCGTGCGACTAGCGGGGGGGCTGGATACGCAGTATTTT.